The T cell receptor (beta chain) under discussion was sequenced for a study of cytomegalovirus exposure and HLA in healthy donors. Points on this clone: Its antigen is not identified.

The V and J ends lost 0 bases and 2 bases respectively, with 8 bases between them. Germline assignment: CDR1 SGHAT and CDR2 FQNNGV. The CDR3 has 15 amino acids. PCR primers comprised 60 Vbeta and 13 Jbeta primers. Method: immunoSEQ multiplex PCR; TCRdb's copy keeps in-frame clones and lacks some. The sample totals 96,000 or so clones. Findings of the study overall: Association with HLA alleles at 0.05 false discovery rate was found for 17,000 or so TCR beta sequences in a later analysis. It was in a later analysis that TCR association rates were seen to vary by HLA locus, highest for DRB1 and lowest for HLA-C.

The sequenced sample was PBMCs. The receptor was derived from a woman aged 30 to 39 in good health and CMV-seronegative. The J gene is TRBJ2-1, the V gene TRBV11-2; a weak D match, TRBD2 (6 bases). CDR3: CASSLEASAYNEQFF. CDR3 in DNA: TGTGCCAGCAGCTTAGAGGCTAGCGCCTACAATGAGCAGTTCTTC.